The T cell receptor beta chain under discussion was sequenced for a study of cytomegalovirus exposure and HLA in healthy donors. V was shortened by 6 bases and J by 3 bases, with 9 bases between the two germline ends. This CDR3 is built from 12 residues. Germline lookup yields CDR1 LGHNT and CDR2 FRNRAP. Primers: 60 Vbeta forward and 13 Jbeta reverse. The assay was immunoSEQ multiplex PCR, and TCRdb's table has in-frame clones only and misses some. Found here are 200,000 to 250,000 clones, approximately 88% of them singletons; the top ten hold roughly 0.7%. The chain combines TRBV12-5 with TRBJ2-7; possible D gene TRBD1, 6 bases. This clonotype was obtained from a boy between 2 and 10 years old in good health and CMV-seronegative. Sequencing was done on a sample of PBMCs. The CDR3 loop reads CASGPGVYEQYF. CDR3 DNA: TGTGCTAGTGGCCCAGGGGTCTACGAGCAGTACTTC.